The clone carrying this T cell receptor beta chain was detected many times. Antigen specificity is unknown. The CDR3 loop spans 13 amino acids. The germline V gene encodes CDR1 MNHEY and CDR2 SMNVEV (reference sequence). Trimming took off 1 base at V and 7 bases at J, with 7 bases between the two ends. This sample was taken from a study of CD8 T cells in ankylosing spondylitis. Study results and limitations: Reported data indicate significant enrichment of disease-linked clones within matched ankylosing spondylitis synovial fluid. One TCR beta motif, made up of seven to nine highly homologous variants, appeared characteristic of ankylosing spondylitis blood.

Preparation of TCR beta libraries was done by quantitative 5'-RACE with molecular barcodes. TCRdb analysed the 5' RACE reads with MiXCR anew, one entry per CDR3 protein. The sample includes under 250,000 distinct CDR3 sequences, roughly a tenth of them seen just once. This sequence joins TRBV27 and TRBJ2-2; perhaps TRBD1 as D (6 bases). The sequence came from a male donor with ankylosing spondylitis or in good health (not recorded which). The sample was blood, either unsorted or a sorted T cell fraction (not recorded which). The CDR3 region has the DNA TGTGCCAGCAGTTTATGGGGACACGGGGAGCTGTTTTTT. Translation gives CASSLWGHGELFF.